Listed below are T cell receptor beta chains from one sample, sequenced in a study of cytomegalovirus exposure and HLA in healthy donors. Data came from immunoSEQ multiplex PCR; TCRdb stores just in-frame clones and leaves some out. The sample lists roughly 160,000 clones, around 85% occurring once. Material for sequencing was PBMCs. All receptors come from a man aged 35 to 55 in good health and CMV-seronegative. The CDR3 runs from the conserved cysteine through the conserved F or W. The D gene is left open where the match is weak. Only part of the rows carry a size: once, few, many, or a class if the clone is expanded.

clone size: .
V gene: TRBV10-1
J gene: TRBJ1-1
D gene: .
CDR3 DNA: TGCGCCAGCAGTGACCCACTCACTGAAGCTTTCTTT
CDR3 protein: CASSDPLTEAFF

clone size: once
V gene: TRBV9
J gene: TRBJ2-3
D gene: TRBD2
CDR3 DNA: TGTGCCAGCAGCGTAGAAGGGACCGGGGGGGGTGTTAGCACAGATACGCAGTATTTT
CDR3 protein: CASSVEGTGGGVSTDTQYF

clone size: .
V gene: TRBV6-1
J gene: TRBJ2-4
D gene: .
CDR3 DNA: TGTGCCAGCAGTGAAGGGGCGTCCAAAAACATTCAGTACTTC
CDR3 protein: CASSEGASKNIQYF

clone size: .
V gene: TRBV9
J gene: TRBJ2-3
D gene: TRBD2
CDR3 DNA: TGTGCCAGCAGCGTACCCTCTAGCGGGGGGTCCACAGATACGCAGTATTTT
CDR3 protein: CASSVPSSGGSTDTQYF

clone size: .
V gene: TRBV4-3
J gene: TRBJ1-1
D gene: .
CDR3 DNA: TGCGCCAGCAGCCAAGAGGGCAGGGGTTACACTGAAGCTTTCTTT
CDR3 protein: CASSQEGRGYTEAFF

clone size: .
V gene: TRBV7-9
J gene: TRBJ2-3
D gene: TRBD2
CDR3 DNA: TGTGCCAGCAGCTTAGATCCAGCGGGGGGGGCAGATACGCAGTATTTT
CDR3 protein: CASSLDPAGGADTQYF

clone size: .
V gene: TRBV5-1
J gene: TRBJ2-7
D gene: TRBD2
CDR3 DNA: TGCGCCAGCAGCGGAACCCGGGGGGTCGCCTACGAGCAGTACTTC
CDR3 protein: CASSGTRGVAYEQYF

clone size: .
V gene: TRBV18
J gene: TRBJ2-7
D gene: .
CDR3 DNA: TGTGCCAGCTCACCCCCGGGGGCCTACGAGCAGTACTTC
CDR3 protein: CASSPPGAYEQYF

clone size: .
V gene: TRBV11-2
J gene: TRBJ2-1
D gene: .
CDR3 DNA: TGTGCCAGCAGCTTAGATAGAGATGAGCAGTTCTTC
CDR3 protein: CASSLDRDEQFF

clone size: .
V gene: TRBV5-1
J gene: TRBJ1-1
D gene: .
CDR3 DNA: TGCGCCAGCAGCTTGGTCGGGATGAACACTGAAGCTTTCTTT
CDR3 protein: CASSLVGMNTEAFF

clone size: .
V gene: TRBV2
J gene: TRBJ1-2
D gene: .
CDR3 DNA: TGTGCCAGCAGTGAAGAGGAGAGAGGCTACACCTTC
CDR3 protein: CASSEEERGYTF

clone size: .
V gene: TRBV4-1
J gene: TRBJ2-1
D gene: .
CDR3 DNA: TGCGCCAGCAGCCAAGATAAACTAGCCTACAATGAGCAGTTCTTC
CDR3 protein: CASSQDKLAYNEQFF

clone size: few
V gene: TRBV7-2
J gene: TRBJ2-7
D gene: .
CDR3 DNA: TGTGCCAGCAGCTTTGGTGGGGGCCCCTACGAGCAGTACTTC
CDR3 protein: CASSFGGGPYEQYF

clone size: .
V gene: TRBV5-4
J gene: TRBJ1-5
D gene: .
CDR3 DNA: TGTGCCAGCAGCAAGGAGGGGAATCAGCCCCAGCATTTT
CDR3 protein: CASSKEGNQPQHF

clone size: .
V gene: TRBV9
J gene: TRBJ2-6
D gene: TRBD1
CDR3 DNA: TGTGCCAGCAGCACTGGACAGGGGGCTTACGGGGCCAACGTCCTGACTTTC
CDR3 protein: CASSTGQGAYGANVLTF

clone size: .
V gene: TRBV10-3
J gene: TRBJ1-2
D gene: TRBD1
CDR3 DNA: TGTGCCATCAGTGAGTCTGCAGGGGGCTATGGCTACACCTTC
CDR3 protein: CAISESAGGYGYTF

clone size: .
V gene: TRBV10-3
J gene: TRBJ2-7
D gene: .
CDR3 DNA: TGTGCCATCAGTGTCAAGGAGGATCCCTACGAGCAGTACTTC
CDR3 protein: CAISVKEDPYEQYF

clone size: .
V gene: TRBV4-1
J gene: TRBJ2-1
D gene: .
CDR3 DNA: TGCGCCAGCAGCCAAGTTCTAGAAGACAATGAGCAGTTCTTC
CDR3 protein: CASSQVLEDNEQFF

clone size: .
V gene: TRBV6-5
J gene: TRBJ2-3
D gene: TRBD2
CDR3 DNA: TGTGCCAGCAGTTACTCCCAGCGGGGGAGCACAGATACGCAGTATTTT
CDR3 protein: CASSYSQRGSTDTQYF

clone size: .
V gene: TRBV18
J gene: TRBJ2-6
D gene: .
CDR3 DNA: TGTGCCAGCTCACCACTAGCTGACAGCTCTGGGGCCAACGTCCTGACTTTC
CDR3 protein: CASSPLADSSGANVLTF

clone size: .
V gene: TRBV9
J gene: TRBJ2-7
D gene: TRBD2
CDR3 DNA: TGTGCCAGCAGCGTAGGGGATAGCGGGGGAACCGAGCAGTACTTC
CDR3 protein: CASSVGDSGGTEQYF

clone size: .
V gene: TRBV30
J gene: TRBJ1-5
D gene: .
CDR3 DNA: TGTGCCTGGAGTGTTAAGACAGGCTTCAATCAGCCCCAGCATTTT
CDR3 protein: CAWSVKTGFNQPQHF

clone size: .
V gene: TRBV7-9
J gene: TRBJ1-3
D gene: .
CDR3 DNA: TGTGCCAGCAGCTTAGGAGGGAGCTCTGGAAACACCATATATTTT
CDR3 protein: CASSLGGSSGNTIYF

clone size: .
V gene: TRBV5-6
J gene: TRBJ2-5
D gene: .
CDR3 DNA: TGTGCCAGCAGCTCCCCCTCTGCGGGCCAAGAGACCCAGTACTTC
CDR3 protein: CASSSPSAGQETQYF

clone size: .
V gene: TRBV6-5
J gene: TRBJ2-3
D gene: .
CDR3 DNA: TGTCCCACCCCAGGACCCCCCGAGGGAGATACGCAGTATTTT
CDR3 protein: CPTPGPPEGDTQYF

clone size: .
V gene: TRBV5-1
J gene: TRBJ2-3
D gene: TRBD1
CDR3 DNA: TGCGCCAGCAGCCACAGGGGAGTCGCAGATACGCAGTATTTT
CDR3 protein: CASSHRGVADTQYF

clone size: .
V gene: TRBV27
J gene: TRBJ2-7
D gene: .
CDR3 DNA: TGTGCCAGCAGGCGACAGCATGCCTACGAGCAGTACTTC
CDR3 protein: CASRRQHAYEQYF

clone size: few
V gene: TRBV19
J gene: TRBJ2-7
D gene: .
CDR3 DNA: TGTGCCAGTAGTATAGCCAGGGACTACGAGCAGTACTTC
CDR3 protein: CASSIARDYEQYF

clone size: few
V gene: TRBV10-2
J gene: TRBJ2-3
D gene: TRBD2
CDR3 DNA: TGCGCCAGCAGTGAGCCCCAGCGGGGGGGCAGGCTAGATACGCAGTATTTT
CDR3 protein: CASSEPQRGGRLDTQYF

clone size: .
V gene: TRBV5-5
J gene: TRBJ1-1
D gene: .
CDR3 DNA: TGTGCCAGCAGCTTTGCCCCTATGAACACTGAAGCTTTCTTT
CDR3 protein: CASSFAPMNTEAFF

clone size: .
V gene: TRBV7-9
J gene: TRBJ2-1
D gene: TRBD2
CDR3 DNA: TGTGCCAGCAGCGCACTAGCGGGGGTTAGCTCCTACAATGAGCAGTTCTTC
CDR3 protein: CASSALAGVSSYNEQFF

clone size: .
V gene: TRBV7-6
J gene: TRBJ1-2
D gene: TRBD1
CDR3 DNA: TGTGCCAGCAGCCCAGCGGGGTTCTGGGACAGGGATAACTATGGCTACACCTTC
CDR3 protein: CASSPAGFWDRDNYGYTF

clone size: .
V gene: TRBV2
J gene: TRBJ2-7
D gene: .
CDR3 DNA: TGTGCCAGATCGTATCGGGACAACTCCTACGAGCAGTACTTC
CDR3 protein: CARSYRDNSYEQYF

clone size: few
V gene: TRBV7-9
J gene: TRBJ1-6
D gene: .
CDR3 DNA: TGTGCCAGCAGCCTCCCCGGAGAGGGCGGCTATAATTCACCCCTCCACTTT
CDR3 protein: CASSLPGEGGYNSPLHF

clone size: few
V gene: TRBV11-2
J gene: TRBJ1-5
D gene: .
CDR3 DNA: TGTGCCAGCAGCTTAGATCGGGGTCAGCCCCAGCATTTT
CDR3 protein: CASSLDRGQPQHF

clone size: .
V gene: TRBV6-5
J gene: TRBJ1-5
D gene: TRBD1
CDR3 DNA: TGTGCCAGCAAAGCGGGACAGGGGGGCGGTCAGCCCCAGCATTTT
CDR3 protein: CASKAGQGGGQPQHF

clone size: .
V gene: TRBV9
J gene: TRBJ2-7
D gene: TRBD1
CDR3 DNA: TGTGCCAGCAGCCAGGGACAGGGAGTTGCCTACGAGCAGTACTTC
CDR3 protein: CASSQGQGVAYEQYF

clone size: .
V gene: TRBV29-1
J gene: TRBJ1-2
D gene: TRBD1
CDR3 DNA: TGCAGCGTTTCACCGGGACAGGAAGCGGGGAACACCTTC
CDR3 protein: CSVSPGQEAGNTF

clone size: few
V gene: TRBV6-1
J gene: TRBJ2-7
D gene: .
CDR3 DNA: TGTGCCAGCAGTGTTCAGGGGGACTCATACGAGCAGTACTTC
CDR3 protein: CASSVQGDSYEQYF

clone size: few
V gene: TRBV6-4
J gene: TRBJ2-1
D gene: TRBD1
CDR3 DNA: TGTGCCAGCTCACGGACAGGGGACAATGAGCAGTTCTTC
CDR3 protein: CASSRTGDNEQFF

clone size: .
V gene: TRBV10-3
J gene: TRBJ2-6
D gene: .
CDR3 DNA: TGTGCCACAACAGGGTCTCCTGGGGCCAACGTCCTGACTTTC
CDR3 protein: CATTGSPGANVLTF

clone size: .
V gene: TRBV19
J gene: TRBJ2-6
D gene: TRBD1
CDR3 DNA: TGTGCCAGTAGTATAGACGACAGGGCTGGGGCCAACGTCCTGACTTTC
CDR3 protein: CASSIDDRAGANVLTF

clone size: .
V gene: TRBV4-2
J gene: TRBJ2-2
D gene: TRBD1
CDR3 DNA: TGTGCCAGCAGTGAAACTTGGGGACAGGGGGCCGGGGAGCTGTTTTTT
CDR3 protein: CASSETWGQGAGELFF

clone size: .
V gene: TRBV7-6
J gene: TRBJ1-1
D gene: TRBD1
CDR3 DNA: TGTGCCAGCAGCCGACAGGGCAACACTGAAGCTTTCTTT
CDR3 protein: CASSRQGNTEAFF

clone size: .
V gene: TRBV10-3
J gene: TRBJ1-2
D gene: .
CDR3 DNA: TGTGCCATCAGTGATTTAGACACCAACTATGGCTACACCTTC
CDR3 protein: CAISDLDTNYGYTF

clone size: .
V gene: TRBV7-3
J gene: TRBJ2-6
D gene: .
CDR3 DNA: TGTGCCAGCAGCTCGTCCCCCGGGACAGGGGCCAACGTCCTGACTTTC
CDR3 protein: CASSSSPGTGANVLTF